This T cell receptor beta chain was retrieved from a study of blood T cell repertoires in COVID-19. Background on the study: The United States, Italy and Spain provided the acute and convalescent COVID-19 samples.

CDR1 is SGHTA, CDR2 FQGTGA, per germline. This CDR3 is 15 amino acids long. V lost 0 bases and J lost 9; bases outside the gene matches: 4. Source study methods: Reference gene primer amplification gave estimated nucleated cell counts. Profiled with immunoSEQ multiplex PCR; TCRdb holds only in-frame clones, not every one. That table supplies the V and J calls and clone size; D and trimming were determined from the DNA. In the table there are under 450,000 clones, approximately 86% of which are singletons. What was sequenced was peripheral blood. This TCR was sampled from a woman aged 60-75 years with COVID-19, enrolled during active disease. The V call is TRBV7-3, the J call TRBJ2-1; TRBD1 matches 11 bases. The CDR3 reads CASSLTGQGAGEQFF. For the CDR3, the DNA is TGTGCCAGCAGCTTAACAGGACAGGGGGCGGGTGAGCAGTTCTTC.